These T cell receptor beta chains were read from a single sample in a study of T cell clusters in autoimmune cytopenias. TCRdb reprocessed the multiplex PCR reads, keeping one entry per CDR3 protein, no DNA. The sample has about 890 distinct CDR3 sequences. These sequences were also reported in another study, on T cell repertoires in aging, cancer and after chemotherapy.

Material: peripheral blood. All receptors come from a human donor with chronic lymphocytic leukemia. CDR3s include the opening cysteine and the closing phenylalanine or tryptophan. Fields, in order: V gene, J gene, clone size, CDR3 protein. Clone size is given for some rows only: seen once, a few or many times, or a class if the clone is expanded.

TRBV7-2	TRBJ2-7	medium-sized	CASSPFRTPPSGYF
TRBV20-1	TRBJ1-6	.	CSARDPGGNSPLHF
TRBV4-2	TRBJ2-7	.	CASSQDLRYEQYF
TRBV27	TRBJ2-6	hyperexpanded	CASSLPPFSGANVLTF
TRBV5-6	TRBJ2-2	large	CASSLGLSGSGELFF
TRBV19	TRBJ2-1	large	CASSIGRLGEQFF
TRBV7-2	TRBJ2-5	.	CASSLAGLAGGEETQYF
TRBV12-3/TRBV12-4	TRBJ1-5	.	CASSLDGQPQHF
TRBV30	TRBJ2-7	medium-sized	CAWSRGLEQYF
TRBV4-1	TRBJ2-7	.	CASSPPGTSGPYEQYF
TRBV11-2	TRBJ2-1	.	CASSFRLAGEINNEQFF
TRBV5-1	TRBJ2-5	.	CASSAQGQETQYF
TRBV27	TRBJ2-3	large	CASSSPGTRVADTQYF
TRBV12-3/TRBV12-4	TRBJ2-7	medium-sized	CASRLSYEQYF
TRBV6-6	TRBJ2-5	medium-sized	CASSYGLSQETQYF